Included here is one TCR beta chain sequence, with context. Its antigen is still unknown. Base qualities are not at hand, and no much larger clone is one base apart. Deletion took 2 bases off V and 7 bases off J, with a span of 12 bases between the germline ends. The germline V gene supplies CDR1 SGDLS and CDR2 YYNGEE. The cysteine opens and the phenylalanine closes a CDR3 of 13 amino acids. Only the CDR3 DNA stays, 39 bases, in frame from base 1. Enrolling through a virtual design, the prospective study's participants ranged in age from roughly 18 to 89 years and lived across 20 to 30 United States geographic areas. To assign participants to cohorts, the prospective study relied on clinical history that participants themselves reported in a screening survey and a study questionnaire. Exposed participants had been in contact, within 2 weeks of entering the study, with a person who had a PCR-confirmed or clinician-diagnosed case of COVID-19. Mobile phlebotomists in the prospective study collected whole blood, serum and a nasopharyngeal or oropharyngeal swab from every participant. Additional blood draws and questionnaires over an approximately 2-month period could optionally be provided by prospective study participants. Before DNA extraction, blood samples from the prospective study were shipped at room temperature or frozen.

This entry is derived from a study of blood T cell repertoires in COVID-19 (TCRdb year 2020). Regarding the study in general: Samples covering the acute and convalescent phases of COVID-19 were provided by collaborators in the United States, Italy and Spain. The repertoires were released in a freely available public database meant as a resource for research on the immune response to SARS-CoV-2. Deeply sampled blood TCRbeta repertoires from subjects exposed to, actively infected with, or recovered from COVID-19 were included in the dataset. The prospective study material was composed of cDNA or gDNA derived from T cells, B-cell-depleted T cells, or PBMCs. Sample metadata almost always included a de-identified subject ID, COVID-19 status, age in years and sex. Where HLA class I and class II types were available, the types were taken from metadata supplied by the sample provider, not from assay-based typing. Samples came from the ongoing ImmuneRACE study (first 160 participants) plus 1,254 subjects from 6 global collaborators.

The immunoSEQ Assay, a bias-controlled multiplex PCR, was used to amplify TCRbeta CDR3 regions from genomic DNA. For the original study's pipeline: The number of nucleated cells in each sample was estimated by amplification of reference gene primers within the assay. To quantify the absolute abundance of each unique TCRbeta CDR3 rearrangement, sequence reads were collapsed and filtered. For each sample, productive Simpson clonality was calculated by taking the square root of Simpson's diversity index across productive rearrangements. Drawn from immuneACCESS, this table holds only the in-frame rearrangements with V and J called that TCRdb kept. Clones are partly lost; checked studies trace under half to an unresolved V gene and leave the rest unexplained. V and J calls and clone size are as listed in that table; D and trimming were resolved from the DNA. The sample table contains approximately 190,000 clones; only one count was recorded for 84% of them. The leading ten clones occupy 3% to 3.5% of the sample.

What the work shows at the level of the full study, not this receptor alone: Clinical and demographic metadata were provided uncurated, with the amount varying by source and participant.

Source material: PBMCs or T cells enriched from blood (not recorded which). This TCR derives from a woman aged 25-40 years who had been exposed to COVID-19. The chain couples TRBV9 to TRBJ1-2, with TRBD1 as a weak D call on 5 bases. CDR3 loop: CASSVVERGGYTF. The DNA sequence is TGTGCCAGCAGCGTTGTAGAAAGGGGTGGCTACACCTTC. The full variable domain, completed from the reference TRBV9 and TRBJ1-2 proteins outside the CDR3, reads DSGVTQTPKHLITATGQRVTLRCSPRSGDLSVYWYQQSLDQGLQFLIQYYNGEERAKGNILERFSAQQFPDLHSELNLSSLELGDSALYFCASSVVERGGYTFGSGTRLTVV.